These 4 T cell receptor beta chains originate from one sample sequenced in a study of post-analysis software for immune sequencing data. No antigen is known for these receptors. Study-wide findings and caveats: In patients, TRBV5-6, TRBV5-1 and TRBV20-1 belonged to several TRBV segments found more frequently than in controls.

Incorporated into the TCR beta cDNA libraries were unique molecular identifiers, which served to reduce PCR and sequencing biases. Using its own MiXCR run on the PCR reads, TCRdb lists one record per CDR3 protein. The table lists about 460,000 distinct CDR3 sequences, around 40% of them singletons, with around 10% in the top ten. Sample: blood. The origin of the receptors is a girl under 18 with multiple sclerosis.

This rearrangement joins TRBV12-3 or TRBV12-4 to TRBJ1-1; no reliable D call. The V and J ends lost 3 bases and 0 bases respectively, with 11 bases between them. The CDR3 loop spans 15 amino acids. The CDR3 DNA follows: TGTGCCAGCAGTTTGGGCAGTTTCATGAACACTGAAGCTTTCTTT. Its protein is CASSLGSFMNTEAFF.

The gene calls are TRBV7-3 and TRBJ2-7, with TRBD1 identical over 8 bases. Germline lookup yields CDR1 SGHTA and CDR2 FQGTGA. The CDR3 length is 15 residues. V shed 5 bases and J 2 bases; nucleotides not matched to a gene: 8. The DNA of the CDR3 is TGTGCCAGCAGCCCCCAGGGGGCGGCTACCTACGAGCAGTACTTC. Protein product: CASSPQGAATYEQYF.

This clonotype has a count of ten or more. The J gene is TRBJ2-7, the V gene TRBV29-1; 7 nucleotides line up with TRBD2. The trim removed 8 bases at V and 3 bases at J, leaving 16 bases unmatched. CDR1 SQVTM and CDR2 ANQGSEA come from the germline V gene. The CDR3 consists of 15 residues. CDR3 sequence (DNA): TGCAGCTTCCTTGGGGGAGGGCAGTCCCGCTACGAGCAGTACTTC. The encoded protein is CSFLGGGQSRYEQYF.

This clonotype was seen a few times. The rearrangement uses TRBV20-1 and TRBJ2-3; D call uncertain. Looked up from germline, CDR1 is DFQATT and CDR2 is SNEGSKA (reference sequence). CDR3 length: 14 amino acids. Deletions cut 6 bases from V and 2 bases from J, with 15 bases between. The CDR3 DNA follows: TGCAGTGCCGCGGACCCCACGAACACAGATACGCAGTATTTT. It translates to CSAADPTNTDTQYF.